Listed below are T cell receptor beta chains from one sample, sequenced in a study of monozygotic twins with inflammatory bowel disease. TCRdb re-called the 5' RACE reads; one entry per CDR3 protein, DNA not given. The sample includes approximately 200,000 distinct CDR3 sequences. Sequenced: blood. These receptors came from a human donor with ulcerative colitis or Crohn's disease, or a healthy co-twin of an affected twin (not recorded which). Each CDR3 is given with its conserved first and last residue.

CDR3 protein: CASSQGTGLNTEAFF
J gene: TRBJ1-1
V gene: TRBV18

CDR3 protein: CASSFLSRGADYEQYF
J gene: TRBJ2-7
V gene: TRBV5-6

CDR3 protein: CASSLTRGYGNTIYF
J gene: TRBJ1-3
V gene: TRBV3-1

CDR3 protein: CASSNDRVRNTQYF
J gene: TRBJ2-3
V gene: TRBV5-1

CDR3 protein: CSAGPSWTGGYGYTF
J gene: TRBJ1-2
V gene: TRBV20-1

CDR3 protein: CASSTYGGYGQYF
J gene: TRBJ2-3
V gene: TRBV7-6

CDR3 protein: CSTRKGGRYEQYF
J gene: TRBJ2-7
V gene: TRBV20-1

CDR3 protein: CATSDGPASGYTF
J gene: TRBJ1-2
V gene: TRBV24-1

CDR3 protein: CASSPTSGGQETQYF
J gene: TRBJ2-5
V gene: TRBV5-1

CDR3 protein: CASSLAGYREKLFF
J gene: TRBJ1-4
V gene: TRBV5-1

CDR3 protein: CASREAVIQPQHF
J gene: TRBJ1-5
V gene: TRBV19

CDR3 protein: CSALSNAYEQYF
J gene: TRBJ2-7
V gene: TRBV20-1

CDR3 protein: CASSQAGPQETQYF
J gene: TRBJ2-5
V gene: TRBV3-1

CDR3 protein: CSARRLGPYNEQFF
J gene: TRBJ2-1
V gene: TRBV20-1

CDR3 protein: CASSPLMGSGQPQHF
J gene: TRBJ1-5
V gene: TRBV7-2

CDR3 protein: CASSLVLAFQETQYF
J gene: TRBJ2-5
V gene: TRBV5-6

CDR3 protein: CASSLDRGASEAFF
J gene: TRBJ1-1
V gene: TRBV7-8

CDR3 protein: CASSELTREETQYF
J gene: TRBJ2-5
V gene: TRBV6-1